This entry describes one T cell receptor beta chain. Its cognate antigen is unknown. The CDR3 loop spans 14 amino acids. Germline V lookup: CDR1 SGHAT, CDR2 FQNNGV. The V end was cut by 7 bases, the J end by 6 bases, with 18 bases between. TCRdb's copy holds only in-frame clones and misses some; the assay was immunoSEQ multiplex PCR. The sample has tens of thousands of clones; 75% to 90% are singletons. The data stem from a study of graft-versus-host responses after intestinal transplantation. Study at large: For approximately three years after anti-thymocyte globulin induction, all recipients took tacrolimus and steroids.

Study-level results: Researchers found peak circulating GvH clone levels linked to early post-transplant HvG declines. Subjects displaying graft-donor T cell macrochimerism possessed elevated graft-versus-host to host-versus-graft clonal ratios inside allografts. Analysis identified GvH clones in recipient marrow, with some appearing first in ileum or blood.

V usage is TRBV11-2 and J usage is TRBJ1-1, with unresolved D. Sequences were derived from unstimulated CD4+ T cells sorted from spleen or lymph node cells, sampled before transplant. The receptor was isolated from a human donor who was the organ donor for an intestinal transplant. In DNA, the CDR3 is TGTGCCAGCACCGACCGCAGGAATCTGGCTGAAGCTTTCTTT. Translated, it gives CASTDRRNLAEAFF.